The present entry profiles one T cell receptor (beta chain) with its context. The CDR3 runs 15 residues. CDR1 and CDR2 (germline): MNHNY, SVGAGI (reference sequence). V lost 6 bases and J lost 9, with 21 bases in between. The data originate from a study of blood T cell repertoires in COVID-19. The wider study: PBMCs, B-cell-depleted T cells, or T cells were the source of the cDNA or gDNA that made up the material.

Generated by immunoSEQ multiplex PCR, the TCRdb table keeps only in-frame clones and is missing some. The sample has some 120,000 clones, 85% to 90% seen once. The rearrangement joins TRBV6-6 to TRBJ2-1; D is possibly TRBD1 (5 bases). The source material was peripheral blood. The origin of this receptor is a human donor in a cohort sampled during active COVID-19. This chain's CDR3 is CASRTVWQGWGEQFF. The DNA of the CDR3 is TGTGCCAGCAGAACCGTCTGGCAGGGATGGGGTGAGCAGTTCTTC.